This is a list of T cell receptor beta chains from one sample in a study of blood T cell repertoires in COVID-19. Assay: immunoSEQ multiplex PCR; the TCRdb copy retains only in-frame clones and omits some. The profile shows about 170,000 clones, 80% to 85% of them singletons. Sequenced input: peripheral blood. These receptors all stem from a man aged 65 to 85 with active or convalescent COVID-19. CDR3s include the opening cysteine and the closing phenylalanine or tryptophan. D genes are given only for firm matches. The size of a clone is reported for some rows only, either as once, few or many, or as a class for expanded clones.

v_call: TRBV9; clone_size: .; j_call: TRBJ1-1; d_call: .; cdr3_nt: TGTGCCAGCAGCCCCTCAGGGGAGATTATGAACACTGAAGCTTTCTTT; cdr3_aa: CASSPSGEIMNTEAFF
v_call: TRBV6-5; clone_size: .; j_call: TRBJ1-6; d_call: TRBD1; cdr3_nt: TGTGCCAGCAGGGGAGACAGGGTTGATTCACCCCTCCACTTT; cdr3_aa: CASRGDRVDSPLHF
v_call: TRBV6-6; clone_size: .; j_call: TRBJ2-7; d_call: .; cdr3_nt: TGTGCCAGCAGCCCACCTCCTAGACGCGAGCAGTACTTC; cdr3_aa: CASSPPPRREQYF
v_call: TRBV6-1; clone_size: .; j_call: TRBJ2-7; d_call: TRBD1; cdr3_nt: TGTGCCAGCAGTGAGCCCGGGACAGGCTCCTACGAGCAGTACTTC; cdr3_aa: CASSEPGTGSYEQYF
v_call: TRBV6-6; clone_size: .; j_call: TRBJ1-4; d_call: .; cdr3_nt: TGTGCCAGCAGTTACTTAACAGGGAGCGAAAAACTGTTTTTT; cdr3_aa: CASSYLTGSEKLFF
v_call: TRBV27; clone_size: .; j_call: TRBJ1-5; d_call: .; cdr3_nt: TGTGCCAGCAGTCCGGACGGACACAATCAGCCCCAGCATTTT; cdr3_aa: CASSPDGHNQPQHF
v_call: TRBV19; clone_size: .; j_call: TRBJ2-7; d_call: TRBD2; cdr3_nt: TGTGCCAGTAGTTCCCTAGCGGGAGGCGAATACGAGCAGTACTTC; cdr3_aa: CASSSLAGGEYEQYF
v_call: TRBV13; clone_size: .; j_call: TRBJ2-5; d_call: .; cdr3_nt: TGTGCCAGCAGCTTGGAAGGAGGGGAGACCCAGTACTTC; cdr3_aa: CASSLEGGETQYF
v_call: TRBV7-3; clone_size: .; j_call: TRBJ2-1; d_call: TRBD2; cdr3_nt: TGTGCCAGCAGCTTAGGTTCTAGCGGGGCTAATGAGCAGTTCTTC; cdr3_aa: CASSLGSSGANEQFF
v_call: TRBV27; clone_size: few; j_call: TRBJ1-4; d_call: .; cdr3_nt: TGTGCCAGCAGTTTGCAGGGGCCAACTAATGAAAAACTGTTTTTT; cdr3_aa: CASSLQGPTNEKLFF
v_call: TRBV6-2/TRBV6-3; clone_size: .; j_call: TRBJ2-7; d_call: .; cdr3_nt: TGTGCCAGCAGTTACTCTGCGAGCCCCTCCTACGAGCAGTACTTC; cdr3_aa: CASSYSASPSYEQYF
v_call: TRBV18; clone_size: .; j_call: TRBJ1-1; d_call: TRBD1; cdr3_nt: TGTGCCAGCTCACCATCGGACAGGGTGAACACTGAAGCTTTCTTT; cdr3_aa: CASSPSDRVNTEAFF
v_call: TRBV7-2; clone_size: .; j_call: TRBJ2-1; d_call: TRBD2; cdr3_nt: TGTGCCAGCAGCTTTAGCGGGAGAGCATACAATGAGCAGTTCTTC; cdr3_aa: CASSFSGRAYNEQFF
v_call: TRBV6-5; clone_size: .; j_call: TRBJ2-7; d_call: TRBD1; cdr3_nt: TGTGCCAGCAGTTACAACAGGGGCTCCTACGAGCAGTACTTC; cdr3_aa: CASSYNRGSYEQYF
v_call: TRBV6-1; clone_size: .; j_call: TRBJ1-2; d_call: .; cdr3_nt: TGTGCCAGCAATGAAGCATTCACAGGCTTCGGCTACACCTTC; cdr3_aa: CASNEAFTGFGYTF
v_call: TRBV28; clone_size: .; j_call: TRBJ1-3; d_call: .; cdr3_nt: TGTGCCAGCAGTCCCTGGGAGACTGGAAACACCATATATTTT; cdr3_aa: CASSPWETGNTIYF
v_call: TRBV18; clone_size: .; j_call: TRBJ1-5; d_call: .; cdr3_nt: TGTGCCAGCTCACCCGGGGGGAGTTATAGCAATCAGCCCCAGCATTTT; cdr3_aa: CASSPGGSYSNQPQHF
v_call: TRBV15; clone_size: .; j_call: TRBJ2-7; d_call: .; cdr3_nt: TGTGCCACCAGCCCCAGTTACTACGAGCAGTACTTC; cdr3_aa: CATSPSYYEQYF
v_call: TRBV19; clone_size: .; j_call: TRBJ1-5; d_call: .; cdr3_nt: TGTGCCAGCAGGGACAAGGCTTATAGCAATCAGCCCCAGCATTTT; cdr3_aa: CASRDKAYSNQPQHF
v_call: TRBV7-9; clone_size: .; j_call: TRBJ1-2; d_call: .; cdr3_nt: TGTGCCAGCAGCTTAGGGGGGGTCAACTATGGCTACACCTTC; cdr3_aa: CASSLGGVNYGYTF
v_call: TRBV27; clone_size: .; j_call: TRBJ1-1; d_call: TRBD1; cdr3_nt: TGTGCCAGCAGAGGGGACAGGGGGAGGTCGAACACTGAAGCTTTCTTT; cdr3_aa: CASRGDRGRSNTEAFF
v_call: TRBV25-1; clone_size: .; j_call: TRBJ1-2; d_call: TRBD1; cdr3_nt: TGTGCCAGCAGTGACCCCGGGACAGCCATCTATGGCTACACCTTC; cdr3_aa: CASSDPGTAIYGYTF
v_call: TRBV14; clone_size: .; j_call: TRBJ2-3; d_call: .; cdr3_nt: TGTGCCAGCAGCCAACTTCTCCTGACAGATACGCAGTATTTT; cdr3_aa: CASSQLLLTDTQYF
v_call: TRBV6-6; clone_size: .; j_call: TRBJ2-5; d_call: .; cdr3_nt: TGTGCCAGCAGGTACCGGGTCGGGGAGACCCAGTACTTC; cdr3_aa: CASRYRVGETQYF
v_call: TRBV29-1; clone_size: .; j_call: TRBJ2-7; d_call: .; cdr3_nt: TGCAGCGTTGATGTGGGACAAAGAACTACCTACGAGCAGTACTTC; cdr3_aa: CSVDVGQRTTYEQYF
v_call: TRBV30; clone_size: .; j_call: TRBJ1-2; d_call: TRBD1; cdr3_nt: TGTGCCTGGTCTCACAGGGGGCCCTCCTATGGCTACACCTTC; cdr3_aa: CAWSHRGPSYGYTF
v_call: TRBV1; clone_size: .; j_call: TRBJ1-4; d_call: .; cdr3_nt: TGCACCAGCAGCCAAAACGATGTCTCGGGACAGATACAACCTCTTAATGAAAAACTGTTTTTT; cdr3_aa: CTSSQNDVSGQIQPLNEKLFF
v_call: TRBV15; clone_size: .; j_call: TRBJ1-2; d_call: .; cdr3_nt: TGTGCCACCACCCCTAGGCCTAACTATGGCTACACCTTC; cdr3_aa: CATTPRPNYGYTF
v_call: TRBV5-1; clone_size: .; j_call: TRBJ1-1; d_call: .; cdr3_nt: TGCGCCAGCAGCCCGATGGGACACCCGAACACTGAAGCTTTCTTT; cdr3_aa: CASSPMGHPNTEAFF
v_call: TRBV7-2; clone_size: few; j_call: TRBJ1-6; d_call: TRBD1; cdr3_nt: TGTGCCAGCAGCTTAGTATCTACAGGGGACTTTAATTCACCCCTCCACTTT; cdr3_aa: CASSLVSTGDFNSPLHF
v_call: TRBV6-2/TRBV6-3; clone_size: .; j_call: TRBJ1-2; d_call: .; cdr3_nt: TGTGCCAGCAGTTACGGGACACACCGAAATGGCTACACCTTC; cdr3_aa: CASSYGTHRNGYTF
v_call: TRBV7-2; clone_size: .; j_call: TRBJ1-1; d_call: TRBD1; cdr3_nt: TGTGCCAGCAGCTTCGACAGGGGGCGGGTTGAAGCTTTCTTT; cdr3_aa: CASSFDRGRVEAFF
v_call: TRBV19; clone_size: .; j_call: TRBJ1-1; d_call: .; cdr3_nt: TGTGCCAGTAGTATAGACGGTAACAGCTTGAACACTGAAGCTTTCTTT; cdr3_aa: CASSIDGNSLNTEAFF
v_call: TRBV29-1; clone_size: .; j_call: TRBJ1-2; d_call: TRBD1; cdr3_nt: TGCAGCGTTGAGATTCGGACAGGCGAATATTATGGCTACACCTTC; cdr3_aa: CSVEIRTGEYYGYTF
v_call: TRBV30; clone_size: .; j_call: TRBJ1-1; d_call: .; cdr3_nt: TGTGCCTGGAGTGGACAGTTGAACACTGAAGCTTTCTTT; cdr3_aa: CAWSGQLNTEAFF
v_call: TRBV7-2; clone_size: .; j_call: TRBJ2-5; d_call: TRBD2; cdr3_nt: TGTGCCAGCAGCTTAGAGGAGGGAGGGATTTTAAAGACCCAGTACTTC; cdr3_aa: CASSLEEGGILKTQYF
v_call: TRBV5-1; clone_size: .; j_call: TRBJ2-7; d_call: TRBD1; cdr3_nt: TGCGCCAGCAGCTTTTCGATCCCGGGACAGGGGAACTACGAGCAGTACTTC; cdr3_aa: CASSFSIPGQGNYEQYF
v_call: TRBV9; clone_size: .; j_call: TRBJ2-1; d_call: .; cdr3_nt: TGTGCCAGCAGCGTAGCCAGCGGAGAATACAATGAGCAGTTCTTC; cdr3_aa: CASSVASGEYNEQFF
v_call: TRBV28; clone_size: once; j_call: TRBJ1-2; d_call: .; cdr3_nt: TGTGCCAGCAGCCCTCTCGGTGGGGCCTATGGCTACACCTTC; cdr3_aa: CASSPLGGAYGYTF
v_call: TRBV7-9; clone_size: .; j_call: TRBJ2-3; d_call: TRBD2; cdr3_nt: TGTGCCAGCAGCCCGCTAGCGGCAACCACAGATACGCAGTATTTT; cdr3_aa: CASSPLAATTDTQYF
v_call: TRBV7-2; clone_size: .; j_call: TRBJ2-7; d_call: TRBD2; cdr3_nt: TGTGCCAGCAGCTCGGGACTAGCGAAGACCTACGAGCAGTACTTC; cdr3_aa: CASSSGLAKTYEQYF